The TCR beta chain described here comes from a study of cytomegalovirus exposure and HLA in healthy donors (TCRdb year 2017). Regarding the study in general: According to an earlier analysis of 450 to 650 of the donors, some 180 million T cells yielded 90 million to 130 million unique TCR beta sequences and about 300 Gb of sequence data. The number of typed donors differed by locus: roughly 629-640 for A, B, C, DRB1 and DQB1; 522 for DQA1; around 610 for DPA1; and roughly 450 for DPB1. An earlier analysis of around 640 of the donors used high-throughput TCR beta sequencing to judge whether each TCR beta V gene segment behaved as functional or pseudogenic. The study used immunosequencing to profile the T cell repertoires of several hundred subjects and linked those repertoires to cytomegalovirus serostatus. Among the approximately 430 genotyped donors, around 81% belonged to the genetic ancestry cluster associated with self-reported Caucasian donors. Among 350 to 400 genotyped donors of the cohort, an average of roughly 240,000 unique TCR beta nucleotide sequences were sequenced per donor, roughly 20% of them non-productive. A separate validation cohort of approximately 130 different subjects was used in addition to the roughly 700-subject first cohort. HLA typing included class I and class II loci at four-digit resolution. A handful of DR-DQ haplotypes were handled as single units for association and clustering because linkage in the cohort was strong. The aim of the study was to test whether cataloging public T cell receptors could identify signatures of past pathogen exposure. Every discovery cohort repertoire had been produced on one sequencing platform. About 330 gigabases of sequencing data and 91 million or so unique TCR sequences made up an early release that covered nearly 650 HLA-typed donors. High-throughput TCR immunosequencing, statistical association of individual TCRs with disease status, and machine learning were combined to predict cytomegalovirus infection status. Genome-wide SNP genotypes for about 65% of the 666 donors were used in a later genetic analysis, which treated that subset as a discovery cohort. In a later analysis, previously published TCR beta repertoires from some 640 donors were re-analyzed and high-resolution HLA genotyping was added so that TCR occurrence patterns could be studied. Rather than using new phenotypic data, the later analysis identified candidate immune exposures from TCR beta sequences and from how often those sequences occurred across donors. Alongside the repertoire data, information on donor age, sex, ethnicity and CMV serostatus was compiled. Overall study outcomes, separate from this receptor: According to a later analysis, most CMV-associated TCR beta chains appeared to be HLA-restricted, and the HLA associations seemed to be driven largely by CMV exposure. A later analysis found that TCR association rates varied across HLA loci, with DRB1 alleles showing the most associated TCRs and HLA-C alleles the fewest. The study gave a list of more than 150 TCR beta chains associated with cytomegalovirus. The sequencing pipeline was judged likely to have produced a cluster of highly shared sequence variants as a technical artifact. The classifier was reported to diagnose cytomegalovirus status with high specificity and sensitivity in both the original and validation cohorts. In a later analysis, 16,951 TCR beta sequences were associated with specific HLA alleles at a false discovery rate of 0.05. The authors suggested that the approach could potentially be extended to other disease states and immunological phenotypes. Because counts were too low, 15 or so rarely observed V segments, including chromosome 9 orphons, were excluded from the earlier analysis of several hundred of the donors. Compared with equally common non-associated chains, HLA-associated TCR beta chains in a later analysis were more clonally expanded and had lower generation probabilities. Some IMGT-functional V segments, including TRBV6-2 and TRBV6-3, could not be told apart with the 87-base-pair reads, so those segments were excluded. Roughly uniform sequencing depth across donors was assumed in presence/absence analyses, although this assumption may not hold. In a later genetic analysis, fewer N-insertions in productive TCRs were reported among donors in an Asian-associated ancestry cluster than the 666-donor mean. For the cohort, immune exposure information was limited to CMV serostatus. When HLA alleles, especially DR and DQ, strongly co-occurred, attributing TCR associations to individual alleles was difficult. Because some donors lacked HLA typing at each locus, the association tests relied only on the typed subset. A further reported finding was that TCR beta sequences accurately predicted the HLA-A and HLA-B alleles for most subjects in the first cohort. Across donors, most TCR sequences were observed very rarely, whereas some public TCRs were present in many individuals. This cohort had only TCR beta chains sequenced, and the lack of alpha or paired-chain data limited which features could be detected. An earlier analysis of approximately 500 of the donors showed that most TCR beta V segments appeared in productive rearrangements either about 87% or about 30% of the time, which broadly matched IMGT annotations. According to a later analysis, parvovirus B19, influenza, CMV and Epstein-Barr virus appeared linked to several top co-occurrence clusters. In vitro tests confirmed that three of the cytomegalovirus-associated TCR beta chains recognize cytomegalovirus antigens. Linkage disequilibrium might explain the correlated functional status among segregating V segments, but an unknown experimental factor could not be ruled out. V-gene and J-gene trimming of TCR beta chains was associated with a missense DCLRE1C variant in a later genetic analysis, and the association was replicated in an independent cohort.

The germline V gene supplies CDR1 MNHEY and CDR2 SVGAGI. The CDR3 measures 14 amino acids from cysteine to phenylalanine. Here the CDR3 DNA is all that survives: 42 bases in frame from base 1. V loses 2 bases at its end and J loses 3 bases; junction bases beyond the gene matches: 1. With respect to this clone: Its recognized antigen is unknown. Base qualities were left out, and no much larger clone turns up one base away.

Library construction relied on the immunoSEQ multiplex PCR assay. A mixture of 60 forward primers for TCR Vbeta segments and 13 reverse primers for TCR Jbeta segments was used in the multiplex PCR. The CDR3 region of rearranged TCR beta genes was amplified from genomic DNA with a multiplex PCR assay. The Illumina HiSeq System was used to sequence the amplified TCR beta libraries as 87-base-pair reads. Per the source publication's procedure: A later analysis counted 65 million to 90 million unique TCR beta chains across the 550 to 750 repertoires, and roughly 9.9 million of these chains were shared by at least two donors. A nearest-neighbor algorithm error-corrected the raw reads and collapsed the reads into unique sequences, merging closely related sequences to remove PCR and sequencing errors. V, D and J gene segments were assigned by aligning CDR3 sequences to IMGT reference sequences. For a sequence to be retained, at least a six-nucleotide match to both a V gene segment and a J gene segment was required. A rearrangement counted as productive if the CDR3 had no stop codons and remained in frame with V and J, and every other rearrangement counted as non-productive. Following IMGT convention, CDR3 was defined as the stretch from the second conserved V-encoded cysteine to the conserved J-encoded phenylalanine. The earlier analysis of 500 to 750 of the donors excluded any sequence lacking an unambiguous match to a single V gene segment. An earlier analysis of several hundred of the donors called V segments functional above 56.7% productive rearrangements and segregating when the between-donor standard deviation exceeded 5%. To diagnose cytomegalovirus status from the catalog of TCR beta chain sequences, a statistical classification framework was built. In a later analysis, V and J genes were assigned by comparing TCR nucleotide sequences against IMGT/GENE-DB human TR gene sequences. A later analysis assigned CDR3 sequences and most-parsimonious VDJ recombination scenarios with the TCRdist pipeline. In a later analysis, every TCR beta chain was defined by the combination of its CDR3 amino acid sequence and its V-gene family, and reads without a unique V-gene family were dropped. As a way to deal with suspected cross-contamination and a sequencing artifact, a later analysis dropped 450 to 600 nucleotide sequences that were highly shared and had low generation probability. For each public chain, a later analysis derived a clonal expansion index from normalized ranks of inferred template counts within each repertoire. Generation probabilities in a later analysis came from a VDJ recombination model fitted to out-of-frame rearrangements, and those results were checked against IGoR. In a later analysis, hypergeometric tests were used to score TCR-TCR, TCR-HLA and TCR-CMV co-occurrence, with a repertoire-size bias correction applied to TCR pairs. A later analysis estimated false discovery rates by permuting HLA or CMV assignments 20 times. In a later analysis, co-occurring TCRs were grouped with DBSCAN, and TCRdist sequence similarity was added when clustering was performed within HLA-allele-positive subsets. Co-occurrence clustering excluded repertoires with fewer than 30,000 or more than 120,000 public chains, plus five with anomalous nucleotide sharing. The clones in this table, taken by TCRdb from immuneACCESS, are in-frame only. Not every clone is retained; where verified, under half of the shortfall comes from an unresolved V gene, and the cause of the rest is unknown. V, J and clone size are those of that table, while D and trimming were read from the DNA. For this sample there are under 250,000 clones; around 80% appear just once. The top ten hold 1.7% of the sample.

The cohort comprised some 680 healthy bone marrow donors. All cohort members were sampled while nominally healthy, although unrecorded immune exposures were likely present. The donor tested CMV seronegative, placing the donor among the 350 or so seronegative members of the cohort. Each donor provided a peripheral blood sample, and peripheral blood mononuclear cells were used for TCR beta sequencing. Genomic DNA was extracted from the blood cell samples with the Qiagen DNeasy Blood Extraction Kit. Sequences were obtained from PBMCs. This receptor chain uses TRBV6-5 and TRBJ2-7, and TRBD2 matches 10 of the central bases. This TCR derives from a man aged 50-59 years in good health and CMV-seronegative. The CDR3 is CASSYKREGYEQYF. Here is the DNA: TGTGCCAGCAGTTACAAGCGGGAGGGCTACGAGCAGTACTTC.